This passage covers 26 T cell receptor beta chains from one sample sequenced in a study of shared clonotypes between healthy human individuals. TCRdb's copy holds only in-frame clones and misses some; the assay was immunoSEQ multiplex PCR. This sample has more than 450,000 clones; 70% to 80% occur once, and the top ten carry over 10%. Sequences were obtained from PBMCs. Receptors were obtained from a middle-aged woman in good health. Some clones in this sample may be carry-over from other donors' samples.

The rearrangement joins TRBV12-2 to TRBJ2-7; TRBD1 is the table's D call, not checked against the DNA. TRBV12-2 is shown as a pseudogene. CDR3 length: 13 residues. The CDR3 sequence: CASRKTGSHEQYF. CDR3 nucleotides: TGTGCAAGTCGCAAAACAGGGTCCCACGAGCAGTACTTC.

The genes are TRBV6-1 and TRBJ1-1, with D perhaps TRBD1 (6 bases). Trimming shortened V by 1 base and J by 5 bases, and 14 bases separated the two germline ends. Germline-derived CDR1 and CDR2 are MNHNS and SASEGT. The CDR3 consists of 15 residues. CDR3 amino acids: CASSEGGRGRTEAFF. Written as DNA, the CDR3 is TGTGCCAGCAGTGAAGGTGGCAGGGGAAGGACTGAAGCTTTCTTT.

The genes are TRBV4-1 and TRBJ1-1; 7 bases line up with TRBD1. CDR3 length equals 16 residues. Trimming cost V 0 bases and J 5 bases; bases outside gene matches: 9. CDR1 MGHRA and CDR2 YSYEKL come from the germline V gene. The CDR3 sequence is CASSQDKRQGGTEAFF. The CDR3 coding sequence is TGCGCCAGCAGCCAAGATAAGCGCCAGGGGGGGACTGAAGCTTTCTTT.

This clone turned up a few times. The V and J genes are TRBV18 and TRBJ1-1, with TRBD1 identical over 9 bases. Per the germline V gene, CDR1 is KGHSH and CDR2 is LQKENI. This CDR3 is built from 16 residues. Trimming removed 2 bases from V and 2 bases from J; junction bases left unmatched: 6. The chain's CDR3 is CASSPTDRGLNTEAFF. The CDR3 DNA reads as TGTGCCAGCTCACCAACGGACAGGGGCCTCAACACTGAAGCTTTCTTT. The full variable domain, with the rest looked up from reference TRBV18 and TRBJ1-1, is NAGVMQNPRHLVRRRGQEARLRCSPMKGHSHVYWYRQLPEEGLKFMVYLQKENIIDESGMPKERFSAEFPKEGPSILRIQQVVRGDSAAYFCASSPTDRGLNTEAFFGQGTRLTVV.

In this sample, this clone turned up a few times. V and J are TRBV7-9 and TRBJ2-3, with 8 bases identical to TRBD2. The germline gives CDR1 SEHNR, CDR2 FQNEAQ (reference sequence). The V and J ends lost 1 base and 3 bases, in that order; junction bases with no gene match: 6. The CDR3 contains 16 residues. The CDR3 spells CASSLEDGRVTDTQYF. The CDR3 DNA sequence: TGTGCCAGCAGCTTAGAAGACGGGAGGGTTACAGATACGCAGTATTTT. Full variable domain (missing parts from reference TRBV7-9 and TRBJ2-3): DTGVSQNPRHKITKRGQNVTFRCDPISEHNRLYWYRQTLGQGPEFLTYFQNEAQLEKSRLLSDRFSAERPKGSFSTLEIQRTEQGDSAMYLCASSLEDGRVTDTQYFGPGTRLTVL.

This sequence joins TRBV28 and TRBJ1-4; D ambiguous. Germline V CDR1 and CDR2: MDHEN, SYDVKM. Trimming left V 7 bases short and J 0 bases short, with 12 bases between. This CDR3 is 15 amino acids long. The CDR3, as DNA: TGTGCCAGCACGATAGGAGATGCAACTAATGAAAAACTGTTTTTT. It yields the protein CASTIGDATNEKLFF.

This clone was observed a handful of times. The same CDR3 also results from other DNA sequences found in this sample. The gene calls are TRBV30 and TRBJ1-1; 7 positions match TRBD1. CDR1 is GTSNPN and CDR2 is SVGIG in the germline V gene (reference sequence). This CDR3 has 14 amino acids. The V and J ends lost 3 bases and 1 base, in that order; junction bases with no gene match: 5. The DNA of the CDR3 is TGTGCCTGGAGGGTCGGGACAGAGAACACTGAAGCTTTCTTT. This sequence encodes CAWRVGTENTEAFF.

This clone showed up just a few times. V and J are TRBV15 and TRBJ2-5, with D maybe TRBD1 (5 bases). The CDR3 is 14 residues long. The ends were cut back, 0 bases at V and 1 base at J, with 6 bases in the middle. Germline V CDR1 and CDR2: LNHNV, YYDKDF (reference sequence). CDR3 residues: CATSRDDSQETQYF. The CDR3 region has the DNA TGTGCCACCAGCAGAGATGACAGCCAAGAGACCCAGTACTTC.

The genes are TRBV13 and TRBJ1-1, with TRBD1 identical over 8 bases. CDR1 and CDR2 (germline): PRHDT, FYEKMQ (reference sequence). The CDR3 contains 13 residues. V dropped 8 bases and J dropped 3; count of bases not matched to a gene: 5. In DNA form, the CDR3 reads TGTGCCAGCGGCTCAGGGGGCGACACTGAAGCTTTCTTT. Translation: CASGSGGDTEAFF.

The CDR3 sequence is CASSLSAEINYGYTF. The CDR3 DNA follows: TGTGCCAGCAGCTTATCGGCAGAAATTAACTATGGCTACACCTTC. The chain has TRBV11-2 and TRBJ1-2; D is undetermined. V shed 2 bases and J shed 1 base, with 11 bases lying between them. The CDR3 loop spans 15 amino acids. CDR1 SGHAT and CDR2 FQNNGV come from the germline V gene.

This chain uses TRBV6-5 with TRBJ2-7; TRBD1 agrees at 11 bases. The CDR3 totals 16 residues. In germline, CDR1 is MNHEY, CDR2 SVGAGI. Trimming cost V 0 bases and J 4 bases; bases outside gene matches: 5. The CDR3 DNA sequence: TGTGCCAGCAGTTACTCCTGGACAGGGGGCTTGTACGAGCAGTACTTC. Protein sequence: CASSYSWTGGLYEQYF.

CDR3 nucleotides: TGCGCCAGCAGCCAAGAACCCGGGGTCGATGAGCAGTTCTTC. This translates into CASSQEPGVDEQFF. V usage is TRBV4-1 and J usage is TRBJ2-1, with a tentative D call TRBD2 (5 bases). CDR3 size: 14 residues. The germline V gene encodes CDR1 MGHRA and CDR2 YSYEKL. V dropped 0 bases and J dropped 8 bases, with 11 bases sitting between them.

The chain is built from TRBV7-2 and TRBJ2-1; 8 positions agree with TRBD2. This CDR3 has 16 amino acids. V was clipped by 0 bases and J by 2 bases; unmatched bases: 3. Germline V gives CDR1 SGHTA, CDR2 FQGNSA. CDR3 amino acids: CASSLASGTPYNEQFF. CDR3 sequence (DNA): TGTGCCAGCAGCTTAGCTAGCGGGACCCCCTACAATGAGCAGTTCTTC. Combining the CDR3 with reference TRBV7-2 and TRBJ2-1 gives the whole variable domain GAGVSQSPSNKVTEKGKDVELRCDPISGHTALYWYRQSLGQGLEFLIYFQGNSAPDKSGLPSDRFSAERTGGSVSTLTIQRTQQEDSAVYLCASSLASGTPYNEQFFGPGTRLTVL.

V and J are TRBV7-8 and TRBJ2-1, with D tentatively TRBD2 (6 bases). Germline CDR1 SGHVS, CDR2 FQNEAQ. V shed 1 base and J shed 16 bases, with 20 bases lying between them. The CDR3 is 14 residues long. DNA for the CDR3: TGTGCCAGCAGCTTAGGGCTAGGACTACCACGTCCCTTCTTC. Its protein product is CASSLGLGLPRPFF. Full variable domain (missing parts from reference TRBV7-8 and TRBJ2-1): GAGVSQSPRYKVAKRGQDVALRCDPISGHVSLFWYQQALGQGPEFLTYFQNEAQLDKSGLPSDRFFAERPEGSVSTLKIQRTQQEDSAVYLCASSLGLGLPRPFFGPGTRLTVL.

The chain couples TRBV7-3 to TRBJ2-2; D gene unclear. The CDR3 runs 13 residues. Trimming cost V 2 bases and J 9 bases, with 10 bases left between them. The germline CDR1 and CDR2 sequences are SGHTA and FQGTGA. CDR3 amino acids: CASSLARDRELFF. In DNA form, the CDR3 reads TGTGCCAGCAGCTTAGCTCGAGACCGGGAGCTGTTTTTT. The variable domain in full, with the rest retrieved from reference TRBV7-3 and TRBJ2-2, is GAGVSQTPSNKVTEKGKYVELRCDPISGHTALYWYRQSLGQGPEFLIYFQGTGAADDSGLPNDRFFAVRPEGSVSTLKIQRTERGDSAVYLCASSLARDRELFFGEGSRLTVL.

The J gene is TRBJ2-5, the V gene TRBV5-4, with 7 nucleotides matching TRBD1. Per germline, CDR1 SGHNT and CDR2 YYREEE (reference sequence). The V gene end was trimmed by 4 bases and the J gene end by 0 bases; junction bases not matched to a gene: 9. The CDR3 extends over 16 amino acids. This chain's CDR3 is CASSKNRDSNQETQYF. DNA for the CDR3: TGTGCCAGCAGCAAAAACCGGGACAGTAACCAAGAGACCCAGTACTTC.

The chain has TRBV7-2 and TRBJ2-5; 11 bases agree with TRBD2. CDR1 and CDR2 (germline): SGHTA, FQGNSA. This CDR3 region has 16 residues. Trimming took 2 bases from V and 2 from J; bases not matched to a gene: 4. This chain's CDR3 is CASSLTSGSPQETQYF. DNA for the CDR3: TGTGCCAGCAGCTTAACTAGCGGGAGCCCTCAAGAGACCCAGTACTTC. Drawing the rest from reference TRBV7-2 and TRBJ2-5, the complete variable domain is GAGVSQSPSNKVTEKGKDVELRCDPISGHTALYWYRQSLGQGLEFLIYFQGNSAPDKSGLPSDRFSAERTGGSVSTLTIQRTQQEDSAVYLCASSLTSGSPQETQYFGPGTRLLVL.

This chain links TRBV28 with TRBJ1-1, with D unclear. Germline loops: CDR1 MDHEN, CDR2 SYDVKM. Trimming removed 7 bases from V and 3 bases from J, with 9 bases in between. The CDR3 runs to 12 residues. In DNA, the CDR3 is TGTGCCAGCACAGGCTATTACACTGAAGCTTTCTTT. Translating gives CASTGYYTEAFF.

A remark on this clone: The conserved final phenylalanine or tryptophan is absent from the CDR3, which likely points to a read error. Because the CDR3's place on the DNA is in doubt, the DNA is left out and the CDR3 is given as listed by TCRdb. This rearrangement joins TRBV6-4 to TRBJ2-6; the table gives TRBD2 as D, unverified against the DNA. Germline loops: CDR1 MRHNA, CDR2 SNTAGT. The CDR3 numbers 10 amino acids, ends counted. This CDR3 is CATTQSGYFV.

The gene calls are TRBV7-2 and TRBJ2-5, with TRBD1 identical over 10 bases. The germline CDR1 and CDR2 sequences are SGHTA and FQGNSA. The V and J ends lost 1 base and 1 base, in that order; junction bases with no gene match: 3. The CDR3 is made up of 16 amino acids. DNA for the CDR3: TGTGCCAGCAGCTTAGGGGACAGGGGAGGCCAAGAGACCCAGTACTTC. It encodes CASSLGDRGGQETQYF.

V is TRBV27 and J is TRBJ2-7; TRBD1 aligns across 7 bases. The germline CDR1 and CDR2 sequences are MNHEY and SMNVEV (reference sequence). The CDR3 extends over 13 amino acids. The ends lost 2 bases at V and 6 bases at J; junction bases unmatched: 4. The CDR3 region is CASSLDRVGEQYF. As DNA, the CDR3 is TGTGCCAGCAGTTTAGACAGGGTTGGCGAGCAGTACTTC.

The V call is TRBV19, the J call TRBJ2-1, with D perhaps assigned TRBD1 or TRBD2 (7 bases each). The CDR3 is 16 amino acids. Trimming removed 10 bases from V and 5 bases from J, with 24 bases in between. Germline assignment: CDR1 LNHDA and CDR2 SQIVND (reference sequence). CDR3 region: CATSRGGRNSHNEQFF. The CDR3 nucleotides read TGTGCCACTTCCAGGGGGGGGCGCAATTCTCACAATGAGCAGTTCTTC.

V gene TRBV7-9 combines with J gene TRBJ2-2; 7 bases fit TRBD2. Germline V gives CDR1 SEHNR, CDR2 FQNEAQ (reference sequence). V gave up 5 bases and J gave up 5 bases; unmatched junction bases: 8. The CDR3 length is 15 residues. In DNA, the CDR3 is TGTGCCAGCAGCCCGACTAGCCTGGTTACCGGGGAGCTGTTTTTT. Encoded protein: CASSPTSLVTGELFF.

V gene TRBV12-5 combines with J gene TRBJ2-1; D is possibly TRBD1 or TRBD2 (5 bases each). The CDR3 spans 14 residues. V lost 3 bases to trimming and J lost 6 bases, with 12 bases between them. The germline CDR1 and CDR2 sequences are LGHNT and FRNRAP. CDR3 DNA sequence: TGTGCTAGTGGTTTCTCCGGGACCCCCAATGAGCAGTTCTTC. Amino acids: CASGFSGTPNEQFF.

This clone was picked up a small number of times. The J gene is TRBJ2-2, the V gene TRBV9, with 14 bases lining up with TRBD2. The trim removed 0 bases at V and 7 bases at J, leaving 5 bases unmatched. The V gene's germline CDR1 is SGDLS and CDR2 YYNGEE. This CDR3 contains 17 residues. The CDR3 is CASSVGGLAGAVGELFF. Written as DNA, the CDR3 is TGTGCCAGCAGCGTAGGGGGACTAGCGGGAGCGGTCGGGGAGCTGTTTTTT.

V usage is TRBV27 and J usage is TRBJ2-2; 9 nucleotides agree with TRBD1. Per germline, CDR1 MNHEY and CDR2 SMNVEV (reference sequence). The CDR3 contains 16 residues. V dropped 5 bases and J dropped 0; count of bases not matched to a gene: 4. DNA for the CDR3: TGTGCCAGCAGTCTTCGGACAGGGGCGAACACCGGGGAGCTGTTTTTT. This sequence encodes CASSLRTGANTGELFF.